Listed below are T cell receptor beta chains from one sample, sequenced in a study of shared clonotypes between healthy human individuals. TCRdb's table, derived via immunoSEQ multiplex PCR, lists solely in-frame clones and lacks some. The data contain 1.5 million to 2.5 million clones, roughly 95% of them singletons. The sample consisted of naive CD8+ T cells sorted from blood. All receptors derive from a man aged 18 to 29 in good health. CDR3s include the opening cysteine and the closing phenylalanine or tryptophan. A D gene is named only where the DNA matches it firmly. Expanded clones get a size class; other rows say once, few or many, or leave the size out.

J | D | V | size | CDR3 | DNA
TRBJ2-2 | NA | TRBV28 | NA | CASSLYPEAGELFF | TGTGCCAGCAGTTTATATCCCGAAGCCGGGGAGCTGTTTTTT
TRBJ2-3 | TRBD1 | TRBV13 | NA | CASSSRQGPDTQYF | TGTGCCAGCAGCTCACGACAGGGCCCAGATACGCAGTATTTT
TRBJ1-2 | TRBD1 | TRBV9 | NA | CASSISRQGDGYTF | TGTGCCAGCAGCATTAGTAGACAGGGTGATGGCTACACCTTC
TRBJ2-3 | NA | TRBV28 | once | CAISPAGNPDTQYF | TGTGCCATCTCCCCCGCGGGGAATCCAGATACGCAGTATTTT
TRBJ1-1 | NA | TRBV4-3 | NA | CASSQEGGGREAFF | TGCGCCAGCAGCCAAGAAGGGGGTGGGCGTGAAGCTTTCTTT
TRBJ1-2 | NA | TRBV2 | NA | CASSEALQTNYGYTF | TGTGCCAGCAGTGAAGCGCTGCAGACTAACTATGGCTACACCTTC
TRBJ2-7 | NA | TRBV7-8 | once | CASSLDGGAYEQYF | TGTGCCAGCAGCTTAGACGGAGGGGCCTACGAGCAGTACTTC
TRBJ2-1 | TRBD1 | TRBV13 | NA | CASSLEGGSGPYNEQFF | TGTGCCAGCAGCCTAGAAGGGGGCTCTGGGCCCTACAATGAGCAGTTCTTC
TRBJ2-5 | NA | TRBV10-2 | NA | CASSALQYGREETQYF | TGCGCCAGCAGCGCCTTACAATACGGAAGGGAAGAGACCCAGTACTTC
TRBJ2-3 | NA | TRBV9 | NA | CASSVGSRDPDTQYF | TGTGCCAGCAGCGTAGGGAGCAGAGATCCAGATACGCAGTATTTT
TRBJ2-1 | NA | TRBV15 | NA | CATSRTGQGGDEQFF | TGTGCCACCAGCAGAACAGGTCAGGGGGGAGATGAGCAGTTCTTC
TRBJ1-2 | NA | TRBV9 | NA | CASSVERDRGGYTF | TGTGCCAGCAGCGTAGAGCGGGATCGGGGTGGCTACACCTTC
TRBJ2-5 | NA | TRBV7-9 | NA | CASSLLGQGREMETQYF | TGTGCCAGCAGCTTATTAGGACAAGGTCGAGAGATGGAGACCCAGTACTTC
TRBJ2-3 | NA | TRBV6-1 | NA | CASSEETDPTDTQYF | TGTGCCAGCAGTGAAGAGACGGATCCCACAGATACGCAGTATTTT
TRBJ2-1 | TRBD2 | TRBV6-6 | few | CASSILGGDYNEQFF | TGTGCCAGCAGCATACTGGGGGGGGACTACAATGAGCAGTTCTTC
TRBJ2-7 | TRBD1 | TRBV6-5 | once | CASSWASGTAAYEQYF | TGTGCCAGCAGTTGGGCCTCCGGGACAGCGGCCTACGAGCAGTACTTC
TRBJ2-5 | TRBD1 | TRBV10-1 | once | CASSESKGQGEETQYF | TGCGCCAGCAGTGAGTCGAAGGGACAGGGAGAGGAGACCCAGTACTTC
TRBJ2-2 | TRBD1 | TRBV7-8 | NA | CASSLPRQGPNTGELFF | TGTGCCAGCAGCCTACCTCGACAGGGGCCGAACACCGGGGAGCTGTTTTTT
TRBJ2-1 | NA | TRBV9 | NA | CASSVASGRDEQFF | TGTGCCAGCAGCGTAGCCTCGGGCCGAGATGAGCAGTTCTTC
TRBJ1-1 | NA | TRBV11-2 | NA | CASSPAMGRTEAFF | TGTGCCAGCAGCCCTGCGATGGGCCGTACTGAAGCTTTCTTT
TRBJ2-7 | NA | TRBV6-5 | NA | CASSYYPPGEQYF | TGTGCCAGCAGTTACTACCCCCCTGGCGAGCAGTACTTC
TRBJ2-7 | NA | TRBV19 | NA | CASSLLGGGEQYF | TGTGCCAGTAGTCTCTTGGGGGGCGGCGAGCAGTACTTC
TRBJ2-7 | TRBD1 | TRBV7-3 | NA | CASSLRGQGTYEQYF | TGTGCCAGCAGCTTAAGGGGACAGGGGACCTACGAGCAGTACTTC
TRBJ1-1 | NA | TRBV4-1 | NA | CASSQLGITEAFF | TGCGCCAGCAGCCAACTAGGAATAACTGAAGCTTTCTTT
TRBJ2-6 | NA | TRBV19 | NA | CASSPGTVSSGANVLTF | TGTGCCAGTAGTCCGGGGACCGTATCCTCTGGGGCCAACGTCCTGACTTTC
TRBJ1-4 | TRBD1 | TRBV5-8 | NA | CASSLEDRGDEKLFF | TGTGCCAGCAGCTTGGAGGACAGGGGGGATGAAAAACTGTTTTTT
TRBJ2-3 | NA | TRBV9 | NA | CASSAPREGTQYF | TGTGCCAGCAGCGCCCCGCGTGAGGGTACGCAGTATTTT
TRBJ1-1 | NA | TRBV7-9 | NA | CASSLGYSSNTEAFF | TGTGCCAGCAGCTTAGGTTACAGTTCGAACACTGAAGCTTTCTTT
TRBJ2-3 | TRBD2 | TRBV15 | once | CATSKLAGGPQYF | TGTGCCACCAGCAAGCTAGCGGGAGGGCCCCAGTATTTT
TRBJ1-4 | TRBD1 | TRBV9 | NA | CASSVEETGLDNEKLFF | TGTGCCAGCAGCGTAGAAGAGACAGGGCTTGATAATGAAAAACTGTTTTTT
TRBJ2-7 | NA | TRBV11-2 | NA | CASSISGPVGQYF | TGTGCCAGCAGCATCAGCGGACCGGTAGGACAGTACTTC
TRBJ2-7 | NA | TRBV2 | NA | CASTVGVTGYEQYF | TGTGCCAGCACGGTTGGGGTCACAGGCTACGAGCAGTACTTC
TRBJ2-3 | TRBD2 | TRBV5-1 | once | CASSPADGGASTDTQYF | TGCGCCAGCAGCCCCGCAGACGGGGGGGCGAGCACAGATACGCAGTATTTT
TRBJ2-2 | NA | TRBV7-9 | NA | CASSLIYTGELFF | TGTGCCAGCAGCTTAATCTACACCGGGGAGCTGTTTTTT
TRBJ2-2 | NA | TRBV28 | NA | CASSFGYTGELFF | TGTGCCAGCAGTTTTGGTTACACCGGGGAGCTGTTTTTT
TRBJ2-2 | TRBD2 | TRBV6-5 | NA | CASSLVRGGTGELFF | TGTGCCAGCAGCCTTGTCCGGGGGGGCACCGGGGAGCTGTTTTTT
TRBJ2-1 | TRBD2 | TRBV2 | NA | CASAINQAGVEYNEQFF | TGTGCCAGCGCCATCAACCAAGCGGGAGTCGAGTACAATGAGCAGTTCTTC
TRBJ2-5 | TRBD1 | TRBV14 | NA | CASSLLGTGRETQYF | TGTGCCAGCAGCCTTCTCGGGACAGGGAGAGAGACCCAGTACTTC
TRBJ1-5 | NA | TRBV7-6 | NA | CASSRGWVEPQHF | TGTGCCAGCAGCCGGGGGTGGGTGGAACCCCAGCATTTT
TRBJ2-5 | NA | TRBV5-4 | NA | CASSFGGRVETQYF | TGTGCCAGCAGCTTCGGGGGGCGGGTAGAGACCCAGTACTTC
TRBJ1-4 | NA | TRBV28 | NA | CASSFRLGAEKLFF | TGTGCCAGCAGTTTTAGGTTGGGGGCTGAAAAACTGTTTTTT
TRBJ2-2 | NA | TRBV11-3 | NA | CASSYRFANTGELFF | TGTGCCAGCAGCTACAGATTCGCGAACACCGGGGAGCTGTTTTTT
TRBJ1-2 | NA | TRBV30 | NA | CAWSQNSRNYGYTF | TGTGCCTGGAGTCAGAACAGTCGTAACTATGGCTACACCTTC
TRBJ2-1 | TRBD2 | TRBV11-3 | NA | CASSLDGTSGRNEQFF | TGTGCCAGCAGCTTAGACGGGACTAGCGGGAGAAATGAGCAGTTCTTC
TRBJ2-5 | TRBD2 | TRBV6-5 | NA | CASTSLADQETQYF | TGTGCCAGCACCTCCCTAGCGGACCAAGAGACCCAGTACTTC
TRBJ2-7 | NA | TRBV6-5 | NA | CASSYPGIDSSYEQYF | TGTGCCAGCAGTTACCCGGGAATCGATAGCTCCTACGAGCAGTACTTC
TRBJ2-1 | TRBD1 | TRBV2 | NA | CASSESTGIDHEQFF | TGTGCCAGCAGTGAGTCGACAGGGATCGATCATGAGCAGTTCTTC
TRBJ1-3 | NA | TRBV7-9 | NA | CASSAGLGNTIYF | TGTGCCAGCAGTGCAGGACTTGGAAACACCATATATTTT
TRBJ2-1 | NA | TRBV27 | NA | CASSSKTKSDNEQFF | TGTGCCAGCAGTTCAAAGACAAAATCGGACAATGAGCAGTTCTTC
TRBJ1-2 | NA | TRBV6-5 | NA | CASSYSGRLQHGYTF | TGTGCCAGCAGTTACTCCGGCAGGCTGCAACATGGCTACACCTTC